The 16 T cell receptor beta chains below come from one sample, sequenced in a study of blood T cells in healthy people across ages. Primed by a sample-barcoded 5' primer and a J-beta primer mix, a second PCR proceeded for 7 to 11 cycles. MiXCR, run by TCRdb on the 5' RACE reads, gives a single entry per CDR3 protein. The repertoire holds about 800,000 distinct CDR3 sequences, with 20% to 30% as singletons. These data were also reused for a study on T cells of mothers and their children.

What was sequenced was blood. The receptors shown here come from a boy aged 10-17 years in good health.

V gene TRBV6-2 or TRBV6-3 combines with J gene TRBJ1-1, with D possibly matching TRBD1 (5 bases). The CDR3 length is 15 residues. V lost 7 bases, J lost 1 base, and 16 bases lay in between. CDR1 is MNHEY and CDR2 is SVGEGT in the germline V gene. The CDR3 region has the DNA TGTGCCAGCACCGCAGGGATCGGTAAGAACACTGAAGCTTTCTTT. Amino acid sequence: CASTAGIGKNTEAFF.

The chain has TRBV12-3 or TRBV12-4 and TRBJ2-1, with 9 bases aligning to TRBD1. The CDR3 runs to 15 residues. The ends lost 7 bases at V and 4 bases at J; junction bases unmatched: 8. The CDR3 coding sequence is TGTGCCAGCAATCCCGGGACAGGGCCATACAATGAGCAGTTCTTC. Translating gives CASNPGTGPYNEQFF.

This clonotype was observed a few times. This chain uses TRBV29-1 with TRBJ2-5; unclear D gene. TRBJ2-7 explains the end of the DNA better; the J call may be wrong. The length of the CDR3 is 13 residues. Germline CDR1 SQVTM, CDR2 ANQGSEA. CDR3 amino acids: CSVEEVGLGEQYF. Written as DNA, the CDR3 is TGCAGCGTTGAAGAGGTAGGGTTGGGCGAGCAGTACTTC.

This clonotype has only a few counts. The chain links TRBV7-9 to TRBJ1-4; 10 bases map to TRBD1. The V gene end was trimmed by 6 bases and the J gene end by 6 bases; junction bases not matched to a gene: 4. From germline, CDR1 is SEHNR and CDR2 FQNEAQ (reference sequence). This CDR3 region has 14 residues. Here the CDR3 DNA reads TGTGCCAGCAGGCCCGGGACAGGGGATGAAAAACTGTTTTTT. Protein product: CASRPGTGDEKLFF.

This sequence joins TRBV7-6 and TRBJ1-6; no definite D call. The CDR3 spans 13 residues. Germline V CDR1 and CDR2: SGHVS, FNYEAQ. The V end lost 1 base, the J end lost 9 bases, and 7 bases lay between the germline ends. The CDR3 region has the DNA TGTGCCAGCAGCTTAGGTGTCGGTTCACCCCTCCACTTT. Translated, it gives CASSLGVGSPLHF.

This clonotype was detected a few times. A junction end diverges from the germline sequence, so it may reflect a read error. The J gene is TRBJ2-7, the V gene TRBV11-2, with D possibly matching TRBD1 (5 bases). The CDR3 is made up of 13 amino acids. Germline CDR1 SGHAT, CDR2 FQNNGV. This CDR3 reads CASSWDDSGERYF. The CDR3 coding sequence is TGTGCCAGCAGCTGGGATGACAGTGGCGAGCGGTACTTC.

This clonotype came up a few times. This sequence joins TRBV7-2 and TRBJ2-3, with TRBD2 identical over 14 bases. Germline CDR1 SGHTA, CDR2 FQGNSA. Germline trimming cut 4 bases from V and 5 bases from J; bases unmatched to any gene: 5. This CDR3 is 16 amino acids long. The CDR3 DNA follows: TGTGCCAGCAGCTCGACTAGCGGGGGGGCCCGAGATACGCAGTATTTT. It specifies CASSSTSGGARDTQYF.

The table lists this clonotype with a few counts. The CDR3 bases are TGTGCCACCAAGGGCGGGATCTACAATGAGCAGTTCTTC. Encoded protein: CATKGGIYNEQFF. The chain employs TRBV15 and TRBJ2-1, with D perhaps TRBD2 (6 bases). The V end lost 7 bases, the J end lost 3 bases, and 10 bases lay between the germline ends. CDR3 length: 13 residues. Germline V gene data show CDR1 as LNHNV and CDR2 as YYDKDF (reference sequence).

Only a few counts were recorded for this clonotype. This rearrangement joins TRBV7-9 to TRBJ1-1, with D hard to call. Germline lookup yields CDR1 SEHNR and CDR2 FQNEAQ (reference sequence). The CDR3 is made up of 13 amino acids. Trimming stripped 4 bases from V and 8 bases from J, with 14 bases between. DNA for the CDR3: TGTGCCAGCAGCTCCGGGATCCTACCCGAAGCTTTCTTT. Translation: CASSSGILPEAFF.

The genes are TRBV2 and TRBJ1-6; no clear D. Germline values: CDR1 SNHLY, CDR2 FYNNEI. The V end was cut by 7 bases, the J end by 7 bases, with 17 bases between. The CDR3 extends over 15 amino acids. The CDR3 bases are TGTGCCAGCATAGCCCAAAACATATGGAATTCACCCCTCCACTTT. Protein sequence: CASIAQNIWNSPLHF.

The V and J genes are TRBV20-1 and TRBJ1-2, with TRBD1 as a possible D gene (6 bases). CDR1 DFQATT and CDR2 SNEGSKA come from the germline V gene (reference sequence). V was pared by 6 bases and J by 0 bases, with 11 bases between. This CDR3 is built from 13 residues. DNA for the CDR3: TGCAGTGCAAGGGGGGTTCCTAACTATGGCTACACCTTC. The encoded protein is CSARGVPNYGYTF.

J is TRBJ1-5 and V is TRBV4-3; TRBD1 might be the D (6 bases). CDR1 LGHNA and CDR2 YSLEER come from the germline V gene. The CDR3 totals 15 residues. V was pared by 0 bases and J by 0 bases, with 6 bases between. The CDR3 nucleotides read TGCGCCAGCAGCCAAGAGACAGGTAGCAATCAGCCCCAGCATTTT. Amino acids: CASSQETGSNQPQHF.

There are a few counts of this clonotype. This sequence joins TRBV30 and TRBJ1-2; D is possibly TRBD1 (6 bases). V shed 7 bases and J shed 2 bases, with 11 bases lying between them. The CDR3 is 12 amino acids. The germline gives CDR1 GTSNPN, CDR2 SVGIG (reference sequence). CDR3 in DNA: TGTGCCTACCCCAGGGGCAACTATGGCTACACCTTC. Amino acid sequence: CAYPRGNYGYTF. Full variable domain (outside the CDR3, taken from reference TRBV30 and TRBJ1-2): SQTIHQWPATLVQPVGSPLSLECTVEGTSNPNLYWYRQAAGRGLQLLFYSVGIGQISSEVPQNLSASRPQDRQFILSSKKLLLSDSGFYLCAYPRGNYGYTFGSGTRLTVV.

This clonotype was found a few times. V and J are TRBV29-1 and TRBJ2-7; TRBD1 agrees at 7 bases. The junction had 10 bases not matched to a gene; V was cut back by 6 bases and J by 5 bases. CDR1 SQVTM and CDR2 ANQGSEA come from the germline V gene. The CDR3 totals 13 residues. CDR3 sequence: CSVSTGFGDEQYF. CDR3 in DNA: TGCAGCGTGTCGACAGGGTTCGGCGACGAGCAGTACTTC.

In its sample, this clonotype was seen a few times. DNA for the CDR3: TGCGCCAGCAAATGGGAATCGGATATCGAGACCCAGTACTTC. Translation gives CASKWESDIETQYF. The gene calls are TRBV5-1 and TRBJ2-5; D is uncertain. The V gene's germline CDR1 is SGHRS and CDR2 YFSETQ. Trimming took off 6 bases at V and 5 bases at J, with 17 bases between the two ends. The CDR3 is made up of 14 amino acids.

This clonotype was observed a few times. The gene calls are TRBV11-2 and TRBJ1-2, with D possibly TRBD1 on 6 matching bases. The CDR3 consists of 18 residues. CDR1 and CDR2 from the germline V gene are SGHAT and FQNNGV. The V and J ends lost 1 base and 4 bases respectively, with 22 bases between them. CDR3: CASSLAWGGAGDGYGYTF. CDR3 nucleotide sequence: TGTGCCAGCAGCTTAGCGTGGGGGGGCGCCGGGGACGGCTATGGCTACACCTTC.